Below are 20 T cell receptor beta chains sequenced from a single sample in a study of T cell responses to AZD1222 COVID-19 vaccine. Libraries were prepared by immunoSEQ multiplex PCR; TCRdb keeps only in-frame clonotypes and omits some of them. The sample holds over 130,000 clones. Sequencing was done on a sample of peripheral blood. These receptors were taken from an adult in good health.

The chain employs TRBV4-3 and TRBJ2-1; D unclear. The germline CDR1 and CDR2 sequences are LGHNA and YSLEER. There are 15 residues in the CDR3. Trimming removed 0 bases from V and 7 bases from J, with 13 bases in between. The CDR3 DNA sequence: TGCGCCAGCAGCCAAGACGGACGGACGGAGAATGAGCAGTTCTTC. Translating it yields CASSQDGRTENEQFF.

V gene TRBV6-5 combines with J gene TRBJ1-4; D is possibly TRBD1 (5 bases). V gave up 6 bases and J gave up 6 bases, with 17 bases separating them. CDR3 length: 15 amino acids. Germline CDR1 and CDR2: MNHEY and SVGAGI. The CDR3 bases are TGTGCCAGCAGCCGAGCGGGACTGCGGTATGAAAAACTGTTTTTT. Its protein is CASSRAGLRYEKLFF.

The V and J genes are TRBV6-2 or TRBV6-3 and TRBJ1-5; no firm D call. The CDR3 consists of 13 residues. From germline, CDR1 is MNHEY and CDR2 SVGEGT. The ends were cut back, 3 bases at V and 7 bases at J, with 10 bases in the middle. The CDR3 region is CASSYQSQQPQHF. CDR3 in DNA: TGTGCCAGCAGTTATCAGAGTCAGCAGCCCCAGCATTTT.

J is TRBJ1-2 and V is TRBV9, with 7 bases identical to TRBD1. The CDR3 spans 16 residues. V was clipped by 0 bases and J by 4 bases; unmatched bases: 9. The V gene's germline CDR1 is SGDLS and CDR2 YYNGEE. The CDR3 DNA reads as TGTGCCAGCAGCGTAGCTGGGACAGAGGATTTCTATGGCTACACCTTC. Translated: CASSVAGTEDFYGYTF.

The chain recombines TRBV5-5 with TRBJ2-7, with D hard to call. Germline lookup yields CDR1 SGHKS and CDR2 YYEKEE (reference sequence). This CDR3 spans 14 amino acids. V lost 1 base, J lost 6 bases, and 14 bases lay in between. DNA for the CDR3: TGTGCCAGCAGCTTGCGAGCCTCCGGCGGCGAGCAGTACTTC. Its protein product is CASSLRASGGEQYF.

This chain uses TRBV5-5 with TRBJ1-4; D gene unclear. V was shortened by 0 bases and J by 3 bases, with 9 bases between the two germline ends. The CDR3 totals 15 residues. Germline V gene lookup returns CDR1 SGHKS and CDR2 YYEKEE (reference sequence). CDR3 bases: TGTGCCAGCAGCTTGGTGGCAGGACCTAATGAAAAACTGTTTTTT. Encoded protein: CASSLVAGPNEKLFF. The whole variable domain, filled in from reference TRBV5-5 and TRBJ1-4, reads DAGVTQSPTHLIKTRGQQVTLRCSPISGHKSVSWYQQVLGQGPQFIFQYYEKEERGRGNFPDRFSARQFPNYSSELNVNALLLGDSALYLCASSLVAGPNEKLFFGSGTQLSVL.

This sequence joins TRBV6-5 and TRBJ2-5; 7 positions agree with TRBD2. The germline V gene encodes CDR1 MNHEY and CDR2 SVGAGI. V dropped 0 bases and J dropped 9; count of bases not matched to a gene: 7. The CDR3 runs 14 residues. The CDR3 DNA follows: TGTGCCAGCAGTTACTCGGGGGGGAAGCTTCCCCAGTACTTC. Amino acid sequence: CASSYSGGKLPQYF.

The V and J genes are TRBV10-3 and TRBJ1-4; weak D call: TRBD1 (6 bases). V was shortened by 0 bases and J by 3 bases, with 8 bases between the two germline ends. This CDR3 contains 15 residues. In germline, CDR1 is ENHRY, CDR2 SYGVKD. This CDR3 reads CAISESGGPNEKLFF. In nucleotides, the CDR3 is TGTGCCATCAGTGAGTCGGGGGGCCCTAATGAAAAACTGTTTTTT.

The V and J genes are TRBV7-8 and TRBJ1-1; 8 nucleotides match TRBD1. Trimming removed 5 bases from V and 5 bases from J; junction bases left unmatched: 7. CDR3 size: 14 residues. Germline V gene data show CDR1 as SGHVS and CDR2 as FQNEAQ. CDR3 in amino acids: CASSLRTGNTEAFF. The CDR3 nucleotides are TGTGCCAGCAGCCTGAGGACAGGGAATACTGAAGCTTTCTTT.

This chain joins TRBV30 and TRBJ1-1; D remains unclear. The germline V gene encodes CDR1 GTSNPN and CDR2 SVGIG (reference sequence). V lost 6 bases, J lost 1 base, and 12 bases lay in between. The CDR3 sequence is 13 residues long. Here the CDR3 reads CACVARSNTEAFF. In DNA form, the CDR3 reads TGTGCCTGCGTCGCTCGGTCGAACACTGAAGCTTTCTTT.

V is TRBV28 and J is TRBJ1-4, with a tentative D call TRBD1 (6 bases). The CDR3 totals 14 residues. The V end was cut by 5 bases, the J end by 3 bases, with 10 bases between. Looked up from germline, CDR1 is MDHEN and CDR2 is SYDVKM. The CDR3 DNA is TGTGCCAGCAGTCTGGACAGCCCTAATGAAAAACTGTTTTTT. This sequence encodes CASSLDSPNEKLFF. The entire variable domain, with the rest obtained from reference TRBV28 and TRBJ1-4, is as follows: DVKVTQSSRYLVKRTGEKVFLECVQDMDHENMFWYRQDPGLGLRLIYFSYDVKMKEKGDIPEGYSVSREKKERFSLILESASTNQTSMYLCASSLDSPNEKLFFGSGTQLSVL.

The chain uses TRBV6-2 or TRBV6-3 and TRBJ1-2; D is possibly TRBD1 (5 bases). Trimming left V 5 bases short and J 5 bases short, with 15 bases between. The germline V gene encodes CDR1 MNHEY and CDR2 SVGEGT. There are 14 residues in the CDR3. CDR3 amino acids: CASSDRGGAYGYTF. CDR3 nucleotides: TGTGCCAGCAGTGACCGGGGAGGGGCTTATGGCTACACCTTC.

The CDR3 reads CASSYRTGSGANVLTF. For the CDR3, the DNA is TGTGCCAGCAGTTACCGGACAGGGTCTGGGGCCAACGTCCTGACTTTC. The chain couples TRBV6-5 to TRBJ2-6; the match to TRBD1 covers 8 bases. The CDR3 is 16 amino acids. The ends lost 2 bases at V and 1 base at J; junction bases unmatched: 1. In germline, CDR1 is MNHEY, CDR2 SVGAGI.

This sequence joins TRBV6-5 and TRBJ1-1; D is uncertain. The CDR3 totals 13 residues. V lost 5 bases and J lost 0, with 7 bases in between. The germline V gene has CDR1 MNHEY and CDR2 SVGAGI. CDR3 bases: TGTGCCAGCAGTACCGCTATGAACACTGAAGCTTTCTTT. Encoded protein: CASSTAMNTEAFF.

The CDR3 protein is CASSRDRVGMTDTQYF. DNA of the CDR3: TGTGCCAGCTCACGTGACAGGGTTGGTATGACAGATACGCAGTATTTT. This chain uses TRBV18 with TRBJ2-3, with 7 nucleotides matching TRBD1. Germline trimming cut 4 bases from V and 3 bases from J; bases unmatched to any gene: 10. Per the germline V gene, CDR1 is KGHSH and CDR2 is LQKENI. The CDR3 is made up of 16 amino acids.

The chain joins TRBV15 to TRBJ1-1, with D unresolved. The CDR3 has 13 residues. The germline gives CDR1 LNHNV, CDR2 YYDKDF (reference sequence). V was shortened by 0 bases and J by 6 bases, with 8 bases between the two germline ends. The CDR3 is CATSRDRLPEAFF. The CDR3 DNA sequence: TGTGCCACCAGCAGAGATCGTCTGCCTGAAGCTTTCTTT.

The chain is built from TRBV29-1 and TRBJ1-1; D is undetermined. CDR1 SQVTM and CDR2 ANQGSEA come from the germline V gene. CDR3 length: 13 residues. Trimming shortened V by 3 bases and J by 1 base, and 9 bases separated the two germline ends. CDR3 in DNA: TGCAGCGTTGAGCGGCTCGGGAACACTGAAGCTTTCTTT. The encoded protein is CSVERLGNTEAFF.

The chain recombines TRBV6-5 with TRBJ2-2; 8 bases match TRBD2. Germline lookup yields CDR1 MNHEY and CDR2 SVGAGI. The CDR3 consists of 15 residues. V shed 0 bases and J 7 bases; nucleotides not matched to a gene: 4. The CDR3 sequence is CASSYSAGGHGELFF. The DNA of the CDR3 is TGTGCCAGCAGTTACTCTGCGGGGGGCCACGGGGAGCTGTTTTTT.

The rearrangement links TRBV6-6 to TRBJ1-2; D is perhaps TRBD1 (5 bases). Germline-derived CDR1 and CDR2 are MNHNY and SVGAGI (reference sequence). Trimming shortened V by 4 bases and J by 4 bases, and 13 bases separated the two germline ends. The CDR3 has 14 residues. Here the CDR3 reads CASSSTDRPYGYTF. In nucleotides, the CDR3 is TGTGCCAGCAGTTCCACCGACAGACCCTATGGCTACACCTTC.

The chain carries TRBV7-7 and TRBJ1-4; D remains ambiguous. The CDR3 spans 17 residues. With 0 bases removed from V and 4 bases from J, the gap between germline ends came to 15 bases. Germline CDR1 and CDR2: SSHAT and FNYEAQ (reference sequence). CDR3 protein: CASSLASVEEHNEKLFF. CDR3 nucleotides: TGTGCCAGCAGCTTAGCCTCGGTAGAGGAGCATAATGAAAAACTGTTTTTT.